This T cell receptor (beta chain) was observed in a study of molecular identifiers for immune sequencing clone quantification (dated by TCRdb to between 2017 and 2018). As for the study more broadly: For a replicate experiment, RNA from around 20,000 or 99,000 naive CD8 T cells was divided into five aliquots, of which four were sequenced. The study was a methods study using CD8 T cells to benchmark molecular-identifier clustering-based TCR repertoire sequencing (MIDCIRS) and TCR RNA copy counting. The research as a whole found: The sizes of highly expanded clones could end up underestimated when identical TCR molecules share a barcode. Spiked-in Jurkat TCR RNA equal to a single cell's worth was reported to be detectable even within 1,200,000 naive CD8 T cells. Modeling gave approximately 3 recovered TCR RNA copies per cell versus around 9.9 by digital PCR, implying approximately 32% capture efficiency. Without barcode sub-clustering, chimeric consensus sequences inflated TCR diversity; chimeras reached as high as 47%. The naive libraries included spiked-in Jurkat TCR RNA (about ten copies' worth), and this RNA is not part of the donor repertoire. Clones above 20 RNA copies held over 99% of molecules in CMV-specific effector cells but under 1% in naive cells.

Measured from the cysteine to the phenylalanine, the CDR3 is 16 residues long. Only the CDR3 region is kept as DNA, spanning 48 bases read in frame from base 1. V loses 3 bases at its end and J loses 0 bases; junction bases beyond the gene matches: 6. CDR1 and CDR2, looked up from the germline V gene, are SGHRS and YFSETQ. Of note for this clonotype: Its binding antigen is unknown. A single base separates this from a much larger clone, so it may be a read error.

Naive CD8 T cell libraries were made from roughly 21,000 to 960,000 sorted cells using 10%, 30% or 50% of purified RNA. Naive CD8 T cells, defined as CD8+CD4-CCR7+CD45RA+, were FACS-sorted into RLT Plus buffer on a BD FACSAria II. To test detection sensitivity, Jurkat RNA equivalent to approximately ten TCR copies was spiked into samples of about 19,000-1,000,000 naive CD8 T cells. Enrichment of CD8 T cells was performed with RosetteSep CD8+ T Cell Enrichment Cocktail and Ficoll-Paque, after which ACK red cell lysis was carried out. Receptors were amplified or captured by PCR. Sequencer: NextSeq 500. Bulk TCR libraries were prepared as previously described, using TCR primers listed in Table S5. Purification of total RNA was performed with the Qiagen AllPrep DNA/RNA kit. Before analysis, reads from multiple sequencing runs of one library were combined. The study's processing was this. Only reads with exact TCR constant sequence were kept, trimmed to 150 nt, and grouped by their 12-nt molecular barcodes. Reads within each barcode group were sub-clustered using a 15% Levenshtein threshold, and quality-weighted consensus sequences were constructed for each RNA molecule. Non-functional sequences were filtered out, along with any lower-count sequence sitting one edit away from another sequence. Based on fitting two negative binomial distributions, any barcode sub-cluster with under 20% of the maximum read count was discarded. Starting from the raw public reads, TCRdb applied fastp trimming at Q25, assembled clones with MiXCR and retained in-frame beta chains. Identical CDR3 proteins give one entry, which carries the most common genes and DNA. The V and J calls, along with clone size, are taken from TCRdb and not from the paper's own processing. This sample has 100,000 or so distinct CDR3 sequences in its table, and 30% to 45% of those were observed once. Roughly 10% of the sample belongs to the ten largest clones.

The sequence was obtained from a human donor in good health. Some libraries in this study had Jurkat cell RNA spiked in. Sequenced sample: naive CD8+ T cells from blood, with Jurkat cell RNA spiked in. This specimen's cell subset or site label, interpreted: FACS-sorted CD8+CD4-CCR7+CD45RA+ naive T cells. The rearranged chain carries TRBV5-1 and TRBJ2-3, and 8 junction bases match TRBD1. The DNA is TGCGCCAGCAGCTCAGCAGGGGGCTCTAGCACAGATACGCAGTATTTT. Its translation is CASSSAGGSSTDTQYF.